This T cell receptor beta chain was captured by sequencing in a study of radiotherapy plus CTLA-4 blockade in lung cancer. The CDR3 has 14 amino acids. Trimming took off 2 bases at V and 8 bases at J, with 12 bases between the two ends. CDR1 and CDR2 from the germline V gene are SNHLY and FYNNEI. A single count supports this clone. The repertoire was sequenced with immunoSEQ multiplex PCR; TCRdb's copy has only in-frame clones and lacks some. The sample records about 86,000 clones, about four fifths being singletons. The sequenced sample was peripheral blood, obtained from a patient treated with radiotherapy plus ipilimumab. The J gene is TRBJ2-2, the V gene TRBV2; the D gene could be TRBD1 or TRBD2 (6 bases each). This TCR was recovered from a human donor with non-small cell lung cancer who had stable disease on radiotherapy plus ipilimumab. In DNA, the CDR3 is TGTGCCAGCAGTGAACAAGGGGGGAAAGGGGAGCTGTTTTTT. Its protein product is CASSEQGGKGELFF.